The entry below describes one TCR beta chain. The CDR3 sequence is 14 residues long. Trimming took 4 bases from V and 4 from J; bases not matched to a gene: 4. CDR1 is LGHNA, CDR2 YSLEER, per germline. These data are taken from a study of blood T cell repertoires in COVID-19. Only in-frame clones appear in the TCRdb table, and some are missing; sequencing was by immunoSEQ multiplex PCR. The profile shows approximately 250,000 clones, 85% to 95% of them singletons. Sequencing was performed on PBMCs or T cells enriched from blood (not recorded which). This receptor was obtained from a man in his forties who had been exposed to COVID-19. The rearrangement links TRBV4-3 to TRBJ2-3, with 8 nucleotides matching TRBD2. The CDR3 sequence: CASSPAGAADTQYF. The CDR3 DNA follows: TGCGCCAGCAGCCCAGCGGGGGCAGCAGATACGCAGTATTTT.